This TCR beta chain is drawn from a study of blood T cell repertoires in COVID-19. The wider study: Researchers got acute and convalescent COVID-19 samples from the United States, Italy and Spain.

Details on this clone: Other nucleotide sequences in the sample specify the same CDR3.

What the recovered Cohort 3 donors had was two negative PCRs, clearance, or symptom resolution. The germline V gene has CDR1 SGHAT and CDR2 FQNNGV. This CDR3 has 11 amino acids. V was shortened by 5 bases and J by 0 bases, with 2 bases between the two germline ends. Sequencing was performed with immunoSEQ multiplex PCR; in TCRdb, only in-frame clones are kept and a portion is missing. Found here are 180,000 or so clones, approximately 80% of them singletons; the top ten hold 11%. The specimen was PBMCs or T cells enriched from blood (not recorded which). V usage is TRBV11-2 and J usage is TRBJ2-7; D gene uncertain. The TCR comes from a middle-aged man who had recovered from COVID-19. The CDR3 sequence is CASSRSYEQYF. CDR3 coding DNA: TGTGCCAGCAGCCGCTCCTACGAGCAGTACTTC.